The 9 T cell receptor beta chains given below trace back to one sample, sequenced in a study of T cells in Graves' hyperthyroidism and ophthalmopathy. RNA transcripts yielded amplified TCR beta CDR3 regions. First-round RT-PCR targeting the TCR CDR3 was performed with the HTBI primer set. TCRdb passed the multiplex PCR reads through MiXCR, listing each CDR3 protein once. The repertoire holds more than 550,000 distinct CDR3 sequences, with roughly 46% as singletons. Material: peripheral blood or thyroid tissue (not recorded which). The receptors come from an adult man with Graves' disease, either hyperthyroidism or ophthalmopathy (not recorded which).

This clonotype was counted at least ten times. The chain carries TRBV7-9 and TRBJ2-5; 7 nucleotides match TRBD2. Trimming took 0 bases from V and 5 from J; bases not matched to a gene: 3. Germline V gene lookup returns CDR1 SEHNR and CDR2 FQNEAQ (reference sequence). This CDR3 is 14 amino acids long. In DNA form, the CDR3 reads TGTGCCAGCAGCTTAGCGCGGGGGTTTGAGACCCAGTACTTC. As protein: CASSLARGFETQYF.

V and J are TRBV29-1 and TRBJ1-6; 7 bases agree with TRBD1. The germline V gene encodes CDR1 SQVTM and CDR2 ANQGSEA. The CDR3 runs 11 residues. This chain's CDR3 is CRGDRDSPLHF. CDR3 DNA: TGCAGGGGGGACAGAGATTCACCCCTCCACTTT.

Comment on this clonotype: This may stem from a read error, because a much larger clone lies one nucleotide away. The chain couples TRBV29-1 to TRBJ1-1; TRBD1 agrees at 7 bases. The CDR3 loop spans 11 amino acids. Germline lookup yields CDR1 SQVTM and CDR2 ANQGSEA. The CDR3 sequence is CSVIQGTEVFF. The CDR3 DNA follows: TGCAGCGTTATACAGGGGACTGAAGTTTTCTTT.

There are many counts of this clonotype. CDR3 nucleotide sequence: TGTGCCAGCAGCCTGGAAAATTCACCCCTCCACTTT. It is translated as CASSLENSPLHF. The chain has TRBV7-9 and TRBJ1-6; no clear D. Germline V gene sequence: CDR1 SEHNR, CDR2 FQNEAQ (reference sequence). Trimming stripped 5 bases from V and 7 bases from J, with 6 bases between. This CDR3 region has 12 residues.

With respect to this clonotype: One junction end disagrees with the germline gene, perhaps due to a read error. V and J are TRBV7-9 and TRBJ1-1, with 7 nucleotides matching TRBD1. Germline CDR1 and CDR2: SEHNR and FQNEAQ (reference sequence). CDR3 length equals 18 residues. The CDR3 region has the DNA TGCGCCAGCAGCCAACCTTATGTAGGGCGACAGGGAGCCACTGAAGCTTTCTTT. It codes for CASSQPYVGRQGATEAFF.

Written as DNA, the CDR3 is TGTGCCAGCAGTGAAATGACAGGAGCGGCTAATCAGCCCCAGCATTTT. Its translation is CASSEMTGAANQPQHF. V is TRBV2 and J is TRBJ1-5; TRBD1 is a possible D gene (6 bases). Germline V gives CDR1 SNHLY, CDR2 FYNNEI. V lost 2 bases and J lost 4, with 15 bases in between. This CDR3 is 16 amino acids long.

This chain joins TRBV19 and TRBJ1-5; 7 bases align to TRBD1. The CDR3 length is 13 residues. Germline V gene lookup returns CDR1 LNHDA and CDR2 SQIVND (reference sequence). Trimming cost V 11 bases and J 0 bases; bases outside gene matches: 4. CDR3 sequence reads: CACGQDSNQPQHF. DNA for the CDR3: TGTGCCTGCGGACAGGATAGCAATCAGCCCCAGCATTTT.

This clonotype was observed at least ten times. The chain links TRBV13 to TRBJ1-2; D possibly corresponds to TRBD1 (5 bases). The CDR3 is 15 amino acids. Germline-derived CDR1 and CDR2 are PRHDT and FYEKMQ (reference sequence). V dropped 4 bases and J dropped 4 bases, with 16 bases sitting between them. Written as DNA, the CDR3 is TGTGCCAGCAGCTACCGGGACCGAGAGATCTATGGCTACACCTTC. This codes for CASSYRDREIYGYTF.

The gene calls are TRBV25-1 and TRBJ1-5, with 10 nucleotides matching TRBD1. Germline V gene data show CDR1 as MGHDK and CDR2 as SYGVNS. J lost 7 bases, V lost 5 bases, and 11 bases had no gene match. CDR3 size: 16 residues. CDR3 amino acids: CASSLGDRGAWQPQHF. CDR3 in DNA: TGTGCCAGCAGTTTAGGGGACAGGGGAGCCTGGCAGCCCCAGCATTTT.